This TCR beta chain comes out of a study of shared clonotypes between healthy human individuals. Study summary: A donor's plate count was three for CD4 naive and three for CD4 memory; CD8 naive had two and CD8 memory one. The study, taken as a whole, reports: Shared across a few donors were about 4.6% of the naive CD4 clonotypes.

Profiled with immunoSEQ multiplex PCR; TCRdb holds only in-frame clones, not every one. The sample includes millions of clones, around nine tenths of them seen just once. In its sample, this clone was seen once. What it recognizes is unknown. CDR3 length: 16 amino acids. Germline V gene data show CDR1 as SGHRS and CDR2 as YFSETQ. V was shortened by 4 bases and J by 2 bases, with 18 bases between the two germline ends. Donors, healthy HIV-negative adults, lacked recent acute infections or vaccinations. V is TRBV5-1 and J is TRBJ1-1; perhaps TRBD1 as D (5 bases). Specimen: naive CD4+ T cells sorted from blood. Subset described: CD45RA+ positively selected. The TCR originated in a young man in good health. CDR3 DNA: TGCGCCAGCAGCCCTCTTGGGCAGGGCTCCAACACTGAAGCTTTCTTT. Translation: CASSPLGQGSNTEAFF.